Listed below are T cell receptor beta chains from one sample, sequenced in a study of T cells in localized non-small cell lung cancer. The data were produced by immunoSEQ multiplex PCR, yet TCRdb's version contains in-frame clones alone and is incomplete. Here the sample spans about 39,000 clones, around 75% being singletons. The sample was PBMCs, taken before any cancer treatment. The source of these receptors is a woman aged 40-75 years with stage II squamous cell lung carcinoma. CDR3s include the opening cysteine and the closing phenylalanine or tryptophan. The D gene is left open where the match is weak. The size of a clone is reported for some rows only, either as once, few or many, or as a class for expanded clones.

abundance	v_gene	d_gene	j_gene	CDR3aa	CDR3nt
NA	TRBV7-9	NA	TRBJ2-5	CASSFSETQYF	TGTGCCAGCAGCTTCTCAGAGACCCAGTACTTC
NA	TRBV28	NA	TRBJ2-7	CASSFNQGEWYEQYF	TGTGCCAGCAGTTTTAATCAAGGGGAGTGGTACGAGCAGTACTTC
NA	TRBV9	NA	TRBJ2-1	CASSVDGSGEGNEQFF	TGTGCCAGCAGCGTAGATGGATCCGGGGAAGGGAATGAGCAGTTCTTC
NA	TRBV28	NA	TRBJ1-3	CASRTPSQSSGNTIYF	TGTGCCAGCAGAACTCCCTCTCAGTCCTCTGGAAACACCATATATTTT
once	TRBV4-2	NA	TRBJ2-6	CASSQGPGSGANVLTF	TGTGCCAGCAGCCAAGGTCCGGGGTCTGGGGCCAACGTCCTGACTTTC
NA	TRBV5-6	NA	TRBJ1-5	CASSFGRRTGPQHF	TGTGCCAGCAGCTTCGGGCGGCGGACCGGGCCCCAGCATTTT
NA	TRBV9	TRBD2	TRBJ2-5	CASSVGLAAYQETQYF	TGTGCCAGCAGCGTAGGACTAGCGGCCTACCAAGAGACCCAGTACTTC
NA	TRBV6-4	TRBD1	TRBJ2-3	CASSDSDRGGTDTQYF	TGTGCCAGCAGTGACTCAGACAGGGGGGGAACAGATACGCAGTATTTT
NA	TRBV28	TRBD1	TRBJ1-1	CASSSPGQGGTEAFF	TGTGCCAGCAGTTCCCCGGGACAGGGGGGCACTGAAGCTTTCTTT
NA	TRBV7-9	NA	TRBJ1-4	CASSLAGEEKLFF	TGTGCCAGCAGCTTGGCCGGGGAGGAAAAACTGTTTTTT
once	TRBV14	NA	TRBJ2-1	CASSQVSGKGSYNEQFF	TGTGCCAGCAGCCAAGTTTCTGGGAAAGGTTCCTACAATGAGCAGTTCTTC
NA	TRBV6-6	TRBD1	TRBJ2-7	CASRPGTGRHEQYF	TGTGCCAGCAGGCCCGGGACAGGGAGGCACGAGCAGTACTTC
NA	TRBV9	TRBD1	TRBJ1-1	CASSAQGVNTEAFF	TGTGCCAGCAGCGCACAGGGGGTGAACACTGAAGCTTTCTTT
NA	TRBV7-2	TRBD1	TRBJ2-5	CASSLTGQNQETQYF	TGTGCCAGCAGCCTAACGGGACAGAACCAAGAGACCCAGTACTTC
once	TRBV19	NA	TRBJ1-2	CASSKDTNYGYTF	TGTGCCAGTAGTAAGGACACCAACTATGGCTACACCTTC
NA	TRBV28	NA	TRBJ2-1	CASTWDSYPYNEQFF	TGTGCCAGCACCTGGGATAGCTACCCTTACAATGAGCAGTTCTTC
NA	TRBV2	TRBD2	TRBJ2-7	CASKSGRAYEQYF	TGTGCCAGCAAGAGCGGGAGGGCCTACGAGCAGTACTTC
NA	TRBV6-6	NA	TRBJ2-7	CASTQGYEQYF	TGTGCCAGCACCCAAGGGTACGAGCAGTACTTC
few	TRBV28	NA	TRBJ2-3	CASSPRLGGIDTQYF	TGTGCCAGCAGCCCCCGACTAGGGGGTATAGATACGCAGTATTTT
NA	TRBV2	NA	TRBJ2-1	CASRETFSSYNEQFF	TGTGCCAGCCGCGAGACTTTTAGCTCCTACAATGAGCAGTTCTTC
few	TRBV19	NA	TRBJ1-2	CASRILQGGYGYTF	TGTGCCAGTAGGATTCTACAGGGTGGCTATGGCTACACCTTC
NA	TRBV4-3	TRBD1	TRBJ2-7	CASSQDSGPGGSEQYF	TGCGCCAGCAGCCAAGATAGTGGGCCAGGGGGCAGCGAGCAGTACTTC
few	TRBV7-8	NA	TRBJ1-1	CASSLQAKNTEAFF	TGTGCCAGCAGCTTACAGGCGAAGAACACTGAAGCTTTCTTT
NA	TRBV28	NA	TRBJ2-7	CASSVGSYEQYF	TGTGCCAGCAGTGTGGGCTCCTACGAGCAGTACTTC
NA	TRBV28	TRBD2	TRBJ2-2	CASYTISGRAGTGELFF	TGTGCCAGCTATACGATTAGCGGGAGGGCGGGCACCGGGGAGCTGTTTTTT
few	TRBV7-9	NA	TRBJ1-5	CASSLAGDDNQPQHF	TGTGCCAGCAGCTTAGCAGGGGACGACAATCAGCCCCAGCATTTT
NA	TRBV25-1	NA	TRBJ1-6	CASSAGGYNSPLHF	TGTGCCAGCAGTGCCGGGGGATATAATTCACCCCTCCACTTT
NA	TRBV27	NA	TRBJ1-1	CASSLSPEGGMNTEAFF	TGTGCCAGCAGTTTATCGCCCGAGGGAGGGATGAACACTGAAGCTTTCTTT
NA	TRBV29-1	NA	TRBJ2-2	CSVEDATGELFF	TGCAGCGTTGAAGATGCAACGGGGGAGCTGTTTTTT